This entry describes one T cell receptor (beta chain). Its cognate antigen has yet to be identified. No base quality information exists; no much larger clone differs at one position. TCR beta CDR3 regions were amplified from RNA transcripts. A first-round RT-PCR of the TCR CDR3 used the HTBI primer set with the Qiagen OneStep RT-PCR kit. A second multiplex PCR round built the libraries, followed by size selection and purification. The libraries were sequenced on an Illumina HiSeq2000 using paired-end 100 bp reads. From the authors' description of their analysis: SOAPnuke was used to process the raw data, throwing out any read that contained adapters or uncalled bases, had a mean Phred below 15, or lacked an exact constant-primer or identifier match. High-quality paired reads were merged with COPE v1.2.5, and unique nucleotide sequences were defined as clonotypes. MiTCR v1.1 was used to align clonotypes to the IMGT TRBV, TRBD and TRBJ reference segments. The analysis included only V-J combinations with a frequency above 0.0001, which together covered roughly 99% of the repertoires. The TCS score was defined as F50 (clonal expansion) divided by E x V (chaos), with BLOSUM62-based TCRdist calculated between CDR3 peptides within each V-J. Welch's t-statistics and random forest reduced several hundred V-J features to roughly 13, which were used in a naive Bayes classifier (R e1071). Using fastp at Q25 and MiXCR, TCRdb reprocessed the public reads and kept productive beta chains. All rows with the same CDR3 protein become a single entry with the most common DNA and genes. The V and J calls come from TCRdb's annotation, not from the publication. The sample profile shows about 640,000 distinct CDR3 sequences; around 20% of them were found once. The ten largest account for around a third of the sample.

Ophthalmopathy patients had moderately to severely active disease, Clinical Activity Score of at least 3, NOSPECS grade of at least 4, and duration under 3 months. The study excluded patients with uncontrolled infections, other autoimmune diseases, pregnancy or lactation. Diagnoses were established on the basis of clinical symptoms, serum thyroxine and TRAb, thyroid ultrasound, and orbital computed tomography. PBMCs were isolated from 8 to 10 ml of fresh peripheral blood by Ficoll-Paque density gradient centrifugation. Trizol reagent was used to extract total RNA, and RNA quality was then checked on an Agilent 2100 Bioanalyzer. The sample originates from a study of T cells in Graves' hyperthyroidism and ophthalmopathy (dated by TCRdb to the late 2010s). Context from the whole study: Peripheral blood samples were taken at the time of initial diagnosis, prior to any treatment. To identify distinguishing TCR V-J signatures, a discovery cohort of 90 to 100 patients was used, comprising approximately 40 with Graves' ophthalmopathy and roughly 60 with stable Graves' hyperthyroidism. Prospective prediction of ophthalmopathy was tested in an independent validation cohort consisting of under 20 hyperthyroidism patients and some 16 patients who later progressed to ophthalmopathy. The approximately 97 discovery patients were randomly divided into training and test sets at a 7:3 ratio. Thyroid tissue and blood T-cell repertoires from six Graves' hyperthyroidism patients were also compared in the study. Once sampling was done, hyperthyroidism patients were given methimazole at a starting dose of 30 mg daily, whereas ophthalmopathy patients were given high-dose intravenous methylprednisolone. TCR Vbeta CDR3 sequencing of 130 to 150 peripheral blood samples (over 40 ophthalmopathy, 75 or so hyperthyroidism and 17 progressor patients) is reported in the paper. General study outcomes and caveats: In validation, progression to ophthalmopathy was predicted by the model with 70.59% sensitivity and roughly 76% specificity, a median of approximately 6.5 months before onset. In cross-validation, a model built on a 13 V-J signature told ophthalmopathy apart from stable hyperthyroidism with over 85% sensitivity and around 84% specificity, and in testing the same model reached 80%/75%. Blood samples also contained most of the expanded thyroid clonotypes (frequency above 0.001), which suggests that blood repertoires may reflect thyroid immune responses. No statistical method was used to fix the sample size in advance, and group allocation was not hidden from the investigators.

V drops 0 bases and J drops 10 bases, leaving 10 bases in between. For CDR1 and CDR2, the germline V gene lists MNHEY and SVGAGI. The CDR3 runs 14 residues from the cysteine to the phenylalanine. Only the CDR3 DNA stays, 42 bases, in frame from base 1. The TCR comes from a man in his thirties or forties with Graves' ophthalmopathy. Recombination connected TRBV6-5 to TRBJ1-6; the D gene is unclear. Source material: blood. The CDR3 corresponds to CASSYSAEGSPLHF. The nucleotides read TGTGCCAGCAGTTACTCCGCGGAGGGCTCACCCCTCCACTTT.